A single sample gave rise to the 23 T cell receptor beta chains below, sequenced in a study of T cell responses to AZD1222 COVID-19 vaccine. Some clones are missing from TCRdb's copy, which holds only in-frame ones; the method was immunoSEQ multiplex PCR. Of more than 95,000 clones listed, more than 85% were seen once; the top ten hold around 5%. The material was peripheral blood, obtained on day 0 of AZD1222 vaccination. The source of these receptors is an adult in good health.

This rearrangement joins TRBV4-3 to TRBJ2-7; D gene uncertain. V shed 0 bases and J shed 2 bases, with 14 bases lying between them. The CDR3 is made up of 16 amino acids. Per the germline V gene, CDR1 is LGHNA and CDR2 is YSLEER. CDR3 nucleotide sequence: TGCGCCAGCAGCCAAGATCTATGGAACTTTCCCTACGAGCAGTACTTC. Residues: CASSQDLWNFPYEQYF.

V is TRBV27 and J is TRBJ1-6, with D uncertain. V was trimmed by 5 bases and J by 1 base, leaving 12 bases between them. The CDR3 is made up of 16 amino acids. Germline V lookup: CDR1 MNHEY, CDR2 SMNVEV (reference sequence). The CDR3: CASSPREFSYNSPLHF. The CDR3 DNA reads as TGTGCCAGCAGTCCCCGAGAGTTTTCCTATAATTCACCCCTCCACTTT.

The chain carries TRBV10-3 and TRBJ2-7; 10 bases are a match to TRBD1. Per the germline V gene, CDR1 is ENHRY and CDR2 is SYGVKD. J gave up 6 bases and V 8 bases, and 1 base lay outside the gene matches. This CDR3 spans 11 amino acids. Here the CDR3 DNA reads TGTGCCATCGGACAGGGGGGCGAGCAGTACTTC. It translates to CAIGQGGEQYF.

CDR3 residues: CASSQDWPGGSYEQYF. The CDR3, as DNA: TGCGCCAGCAGCCAAGATTGGCCGGGAGGAAGCTACGAGCAGTACTTC. This chain links TRBV4-1 with TRBJ2-7; TRBD2 matches 7 bases. Per the germline V gene, CDR1 is MGHRA and CDR2 is YSYEKL. The ends lost 0 bases at V and 3 bases at J; junction bases unmatched: 8. This CDR3 region has 16 residues.

The gene calls are TRBV7-3 and TRBJ2-2; tentatively, D is TRBD2 (6 bases). The CDR3 has 13 amino acids. V was trimmed by 8 bases and J by 6 bases, leaving 13 bases between them. CDR1 is SGHTA, CDR2 FQGTGA, per germline. CDR3 loop: CASSAGYSGELFF. The CDR3 region has the DNA TGTGCCAGCTCGGCGGGATATTCCGGGGAGCTGTTTTTT.

V is TRBV28 and J is TRBJ2-7; TRBD2 agrees at 8 bases. The V and J ends lost 5 bases and 12 bases, in that order; junction bases with no gene match: 12. This CDR3 is 13 amino acids long. The germline V gene encodes CDR1 MDHEN and CDR2 SYDVKM. CDR3 amino acids: CASSQIAGRLGYF. CDR3 nucleotides: TGTGCCAGCAGTCAAATAGCGGGGCGCCTTGGGTACTTC. The entire variable domain, with the rest obtained from reference TRBV28 and TRBJ2-7, is as follows: DVKVTQSSRYLVKRTGEKVFLECVQDMDHENMFWYRQDPGLGLRLIYFSYDVKMKEKGDIPEGYSVSREKKERFSLILESASTNQTSMYLCASSQIAGRLGYFGPGTRLTVT.

This chain links TRBV18 with TRBJ1-2; 7 bases agree with TRBD1. There are 15 residues in the CDR3. Germline V lookup: CDR1 KGHSH, CDR2 LQKENI. Trimming removed 1 base from V and 5 bases from J; junction bases left unmatched: 7. CDR3 sequence: CASSPLDRDLYGYTF. The CDR3 DNA is TGTGCCAGCTCACCACTTGACAGGGACCTATATGGCTACACCTTC.

This clone showed up just once. V usage is TRBV28 and J usage is TRBJ2-1; no definite D call. Germline V CDR1 and CDR2: MDHEN, SYDVKM. CDR3 length: 14 residues. V was shortened by 5 bases and J by 0 bases, with 8 bases between the two germline ends. The CDR3 DNA is TGTGCCAGCAGTCTTTTAAGCTCCTACAATGAGCAGTTCTTC. It is translated as CASSLLSSYNEQFF.

The rearrangement links TRBV2 to TRBJ1-5; no definite D call. Germline lookup yields CDR1 SNHLY and CDR2 FYNNEI. V was shortened by 6 bases and J by 3 bases, with 15 bases between the two germline ends. CDR3 length equals 15 residues. The CDR3: CASSRGELSNQPQHF. The CDR3 nucleotides read TGTGCCAGCAGCCGTGGGGAACTATCCAATCAGCCCCAGCATTTT.

The gene calls are TRBV5-6 and TRBJ2-7; 7 bases are shared with TRBD1. There are 14 residues in the CDR3. CDR1 and CDR2 (germline): SGHDT, YYEEEE. V was clipped by 4 bases and J by 6 bases; unmatched bases: 10. CDR3 coding DNA: TGTGCCAGCAGCCGACCTACAGGGGAAGGCGAGCAGTACTTC. Amino acid sequence: CASSRPTGEGEQYF.

The V gene is TRBV19, the J gene TRBJ2-7; no reliable D call. From germline, CDR1 is LNHDA and CDR2 SQIVND (reference sequence). The CDR3 has 14 residues. V gave up 0 bases and J gave up 4 bases, with 10 bases separating them. DNA for the CDR3: TGTGCCAGTAGTATAGATCCGTCCTCTTACGAGCAGTACTTC. Its translation is CASSIDPSSYEQYF.

This clone has more than one count but fewer than ten. The chain couples TRBV7-9 to TRBJ1-2, with unresolved D. Trimming removed 8 bases from V and 8 bases from J, with 12 bases in between. Germline V gene sequence: CDR1 SEHNR, CDR2 FQNEAQ (reference sequence). The CDR3 covers 11 residues. The DNA for the CDR3 is TGTGCCAGCTCCGATGAGGGCGGCTACACCTTC. Translating gives CASSDEGGYTF.

The chain joins TRBV28 to TRBJ2-1, with a possible D match to TRBD1 (6 bases). Deletions cut 4 bases from V and 7 bases from J, with 23 bases between. Germline values: CDR1 MDHEN, CDR2 SYDVKM. This CDR3 is 17 amino acids long. The CDR3 region has the DNA TGTGCCAGCAGTTCCTACCCTATCAGGGGAGATCAAAATGAGCAGTTCTTC. Translating it yields CASSSYPIRGDQNEQFF.

The genes are TRBV2 and TRBJ2-3; D ambiguous. The CDR3 is 14 amino acids. Germline values: CDR1 SNHLY, CDR2 FYNNEI. The germline V and J ends were trimmed by 1 base and 0 bases, with 5 bases remaining between them. CDR3 amino acids: CASSEGRSTDTQYF. The CDR3 DNA reads as TGTGCCAGCAGTGAAGGGCGGAGCACAGATACGCAGTATTTT. The full variable domain, its missing parts supplied by reference TRBV2 and TRBJ2-3, is EPEVTQTPSHQVTQMGQEVILRCVPISNHLYFYWYRQILGQKVEFLVSFYNNEISEKSEIFDDQFSVERPDGSNFTLKIRSTKLEDSAMYFCASSEGRSTDTQYFGPGTRLTVL.

This clone appeared a single time. V is TRBV27 and J is TRBJ1-5; D unresolved. Germline-derived CDR1 and CDR2 are MNHEY and SMNVEV (reference sequence). The CDR3 has 14 amino acids. V gave up 6 bases and J gave up 3 bases, with 12 bases separating them. The CDR3 DNA sequence: TGTGCCAGCAGGTCTCGCCTTCCCAATCAGCCCCAGCATTTT. Residues: CASRSRLPNQPQHF.

The chain employs TRBV7-9 and TRBJ1-2; the D gene is possibly TRBD1 (6 bases). The CDR3 is 14 amino acids. Trimming took 5 bases from V and 5 from J, leaving 15 bases between them. Germline values: CDR1 SEHNR, CDR2 FQNEAQ (reference sequence). The CDR3 nucleotides are TGTGCCAGCAGCCGACAGGACGGCCGATATGGCTACACCTTC. Translating it yields CASSRQDGRYGYTF.

The chain recombines TRBV28 with TRBJ1-2, with D possibly TRBD1 on 5 matching bases. The germline CDR1 and CDR2 sequences are MDHEN and SYDVKM. This CDR3 contains 14 residues. Trimming removed 3 bases at V and 3 bases at J, with 11 bases between. CDR3 DNA sequence: TGTGCCAGCAGTTTTGGGGGGAATGACTATGGCTACACCTTC. Its translation is CASSFGGNDYGYTF.

The chain carries TRBV5-1 and TRBJ1-1; the D is unclear. Per germline, CDR1 SGHRS and CDR2 YFSETQ. The CDR3 extends over 15 amino acids. Trimming removed 1 base at V and 0 bases at J, with 10 bases between. The CDR3 nucleotides read TGCGCCAGCAGCTTGACCTCAGGTATGAACACTGAAGCTTTCTTT. Translation gives CASSLTSGMNTEAFF.

The V and J genes are TRBV2 and TRBJ2-1; TRBD2 matches 7 bases. The CDR3 is 17 residues long. Trimming cost V 7 bases and J 6 bases; bases outside gene matches: 18. The germline V gene encodes CDR1 SNHLY and CDR2 FYNNEI. The CDR3 region has the DNA TGTGCCAGCACCCCGGGCAGGGTTGGACTAGGCGGCAATGAGCAGTTCTTC. This sequence encodes CASTPGRVGLGGNEQFF.

V and J are TRBV27 and TRBJ2-1; D not certain. Germline CDR1 reads MNHEY; CDR2 reads SMNVEV (reference sequence). Trimming shortened V by 6 bases and J by 3 bases, and 15 bases separated the two germline ends. The CDR3 sequence is 15 residues long. This chain's CDR3 is CASSPIDDRYNEQFF. The CDR3, as DNA: TGTGCCAGCAGCCCTATCGACGACCGCTACAATGAGCAGTTCTTC.

Of note for this clone: Since a much larger clone is just one base distant, this may be a read error. The rearrangement joins TRBV6-5 to TRBJ2-2, with 7 bases aligning to TRBD1. Germline trimming cut 6 bases from V and 3 bases from J; bases unmatched to any gene: 1. This CDR3 is built from 13 residues. Germline assignment: CDR1 MNHEY and CDR2 SVGAGI. The CDR3, as DNA: TGTGCCAGCAGAGACAGGGACACCGGGGAGCTGTTTTTT. Amino acids: CASRDRDTGELFF.

The V and J genes are TRBV19 and TRBJ2-1; TRBD2 aligns across 9 bases. This CDR3 comprises 13 residues. Germline V gene data show CDR1 as LNHDA and CDR2 as SQIVND (reference sequence). Losses at the gene ends were 7 bases for V and 8 bases for J; bases not matched to a gene: 6. The CDR3 here is CASKGLALDEQFF. CDR3 bases: TGTGCCAGTAAGGGACTAGCTCTGGATGAGCAGTTCTTC.

J is TRBJ1-1 and V is TRBV5-1, with 8 bases fitting TRBD1. This CDR3 is built from 14 residues. Per germline, CDR1 SGHRS and CDR2 YFSETQ. Trimming cost V 3 bases and J 5 bases; bases outside gene matches: 6. As DNA, the CDR3 is TGCGCCAGCAGCTGGACAGGGTATGGGACTGAAGCTTTCTTT. This sequence encodes CASSWTGYGTEAFF.